Below, 2 T cell receptor beta chains from the same sample are listed, as sequenced in a study of breast tumors, draining lymph nodes, adjacent tissues. The lymph nodes were axillary draining lymph nodes from breast cancer patients. TCRdb used MiXCR to reprocess the multiplex PCR reads, holding one entry per CDR3 protein. The sample records 130,000 or so distinct CDR3 sequences, 20% to 25% being singletons. The material sequenced was axillary lymph node tissue. These receptors were collected from a female donor with breast cancer. Some clones in this sample may be carry-over from other donors' samples.

This clonotype was picked up many times. This chain connects TRBV2 to TRBJ2-5; TRBD1 is a possible D gene (5 bases). The CDR3 has 14 amino acids. V was pared by 6 bases and J by 5 bases, with 16 bases between. The germline CDR1 and CDR2 sequences are SNHLY and FYNNEI. The CDR3 sequence: CASRVDSKGETQYF. DNA for the CDR3: TGTGCCAGCAGGGTAGATTCGAAGGGGGAGACCCAGTACTTC.

The sample holds a few counts of this clonotype. The rearrangement links TRBV5-5 to TRBJ2-5; TRBD2 agrees at 14 bases. Trimming cost V 4 bases and J 1 base; bases outside gene matches: 3. This CDR3 contains 16 residues. Germline CDR1 and CDR2: SGHKS and YYEKEE (reference sequence). The CDR3 bases are TGTGCCAGCAGCGACGGACTAGCGGGAGGCCAAGAGACCCAGTACTTC. It codes for CASSDGLAGGQETQYF.